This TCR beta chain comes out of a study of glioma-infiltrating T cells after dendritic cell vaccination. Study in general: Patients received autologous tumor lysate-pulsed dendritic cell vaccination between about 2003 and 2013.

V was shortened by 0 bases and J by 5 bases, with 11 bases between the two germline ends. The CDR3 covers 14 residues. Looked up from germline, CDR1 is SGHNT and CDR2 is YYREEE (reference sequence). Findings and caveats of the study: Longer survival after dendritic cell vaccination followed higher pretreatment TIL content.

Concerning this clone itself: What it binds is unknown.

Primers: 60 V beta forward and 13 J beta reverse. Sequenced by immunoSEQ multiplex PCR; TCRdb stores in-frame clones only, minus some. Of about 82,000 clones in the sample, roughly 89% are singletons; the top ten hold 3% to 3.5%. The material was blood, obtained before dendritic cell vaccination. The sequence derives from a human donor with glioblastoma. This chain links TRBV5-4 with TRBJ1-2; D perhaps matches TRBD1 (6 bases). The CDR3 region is CASSLGPGEYGYTF. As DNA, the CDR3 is TGTGCCAGCAGCTTGGGGCCAGGGGAATATGGCTACACCTTC.